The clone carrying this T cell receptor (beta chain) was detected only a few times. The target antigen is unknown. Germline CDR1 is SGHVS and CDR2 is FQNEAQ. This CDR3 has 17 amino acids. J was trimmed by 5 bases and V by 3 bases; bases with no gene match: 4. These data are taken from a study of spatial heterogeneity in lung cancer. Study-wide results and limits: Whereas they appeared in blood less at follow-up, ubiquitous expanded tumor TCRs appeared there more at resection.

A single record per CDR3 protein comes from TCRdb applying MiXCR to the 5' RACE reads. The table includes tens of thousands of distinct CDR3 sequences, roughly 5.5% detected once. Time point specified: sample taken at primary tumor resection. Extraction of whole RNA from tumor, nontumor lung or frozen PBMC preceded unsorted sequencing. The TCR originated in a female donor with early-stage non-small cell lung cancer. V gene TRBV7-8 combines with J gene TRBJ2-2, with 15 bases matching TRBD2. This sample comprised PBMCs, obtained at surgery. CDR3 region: CASSLRTSGGATGELFF. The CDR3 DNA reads TGTGCCAGCAGCTTGCGGACTAGCGGGGGGGCAACCGGGGAGCTGTTTTTT.